Within the sample, the clone carrying this T cell receptor beta chain is medium-sized (0.01 to 0.1%). The data stem from a study of circulating CD8 cells and anti-PD-1 response in melanoma. The germline V and J ends were trimmed by 3 bases and 4 bases, with 13 bases remaining between them. There are 15 residues in the CDR3. CDR1 and CDR2 (germline): SEHNR, FQNEAQ (reference sequence). The QIAseq Immune Repertoire TCR panel built the libraries from approximately 16 ng of total RNA. In TCRdb, the reads were re-called with MiXCR into one record per CDR3 protein. Seen here are around 400 distinct CDR3 sequences, 16% observed once, and the top ten hold about 46%. From live CD3+CD8+TCRalphabeta+ cells, four PD-1 and/or TIGIT subsets were sorted.

V usage is TRBV7-9 and J usage is TRBJ1-3; D might be TRBD1 (6 bases). The sample was CD8+ T cells from PBMCs, taken at baseline or after one month of anti-PD-1 therapy (not recorded which). The source of this sequence is a human donor with melanoma. The donor label of this sample is uncertain. Some clones in this sample may be carry-over from other donors' samples. The CDR3 protein is CASSFAGAQGNTIYF. CDR3 DNA sequence: TGTGCCAGCAGCTTCGCAGGGGCCCAGGGAAACACCATATATTTT.